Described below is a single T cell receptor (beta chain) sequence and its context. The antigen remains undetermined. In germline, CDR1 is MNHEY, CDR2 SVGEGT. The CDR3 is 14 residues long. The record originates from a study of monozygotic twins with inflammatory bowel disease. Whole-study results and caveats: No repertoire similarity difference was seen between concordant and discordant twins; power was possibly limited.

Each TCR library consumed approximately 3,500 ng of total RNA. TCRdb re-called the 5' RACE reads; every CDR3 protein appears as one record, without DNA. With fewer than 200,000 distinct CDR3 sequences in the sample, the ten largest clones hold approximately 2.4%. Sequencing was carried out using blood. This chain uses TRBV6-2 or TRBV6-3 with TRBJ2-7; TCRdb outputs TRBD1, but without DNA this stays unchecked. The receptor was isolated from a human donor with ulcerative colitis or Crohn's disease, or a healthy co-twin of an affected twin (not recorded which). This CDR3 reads CASSPGGALGEQYF.